The entry that follows covers one TCR beta chain sequence. Its antigen is still unknown. Trimming removed 0 bases from V and 5 bases from J; junction bases left unmatched: 4. The CDR3 runs 15 residues. Looked up from germline, CDR1 is MNHEY and CDR2 is SVGAGI. Assay: immunoSEQ multiplex PCR; the TCRdb copy retains only in-frame clones and omits some. The data hold about 82,000 clones, with roughly 86% observed a single time. The data stem from a study of siplizumab effects on memory and regulatory T cells. Findings and limits, study-wide: Naive T cells, seemingly more diverse than memory cells, seemed major alloresponse contributors. Siplizumab significantly reduced alloreactive sequences traceable to unstimulated CD4+ memory cells.

J is TRBJ1-2 and V is TRBV6-5, with 9 bases fitting TRBD1. This TCR derives from a human donor in good health. The sequenced material came from Tregs sorted from blood. The CDR3 DNA reads as TGTGCCAGCAGTTACTCGTTCGGGACAGGGTATGGCTACACCTTC. Translation: CASSYSFGTGYGYTF.